This T cell receptor (beta chain) was obtained from a study of blood T cell repertoires in COVID-19 (dated by TCRdb to 2018 to 2020). For the study in its entirety: Collaborator samples came from the United States, Italy and Spain and covered acute and convalescent phases of COVID-19. The material from the prospective study consisted of cDNA or gDNA derived from T cells, B-cell-depleted T cells, or PBMCs. The dataset comprised deeply sampled blood TCRbeta repertoires from subjects exposed to, actively infected with, or recovered from COVID-19. The repertoires were released in a freely available public database meant as a resource for research on the immune response to SARS-CoV-2. The samples were drawn from two sources: the first 160 participants of the ongoing ImmuneRACE study, and 950 to 1,500 subjects contributed by 6 global collaborators. A de-identified subject ID, COVID-19 status, age in years and sex were almost always included in the sample metadata. Where available, HLA class I and class II types were taken from metadata supplied by the sample provider and were not determined by assay-based typing. Broad study findings and their caveats: The quantity of clinical and demographic metadata differed by source and by participant and was supplied without curation.

TCRbeta CDR3 regions were amplified from genomic DNA by means of the immunoSEQ Assay, a bias-controlled multiplex PCR. The source study handled its data this way. The number of nucleated cells in each sample was estimated from the amplification of reference gene primers within the assay. Sequence reads were collapsed and filtered to measure the absolute abundance of every unique TCRbeta CDR3 rearrangement. For each sample, productive Simpson clonality was calculated by taking the square root of Simpson's diversity index across productive rearrangements. This immuneACCESS table, as held by TCRdb, lists in-frame sequences with V and J called but not all clones. Of the missing ones, under half trace to an unresolved V gene in checked studies; the others have no known cause. V, J and clone size are those of that table, while D and trimming were read from the DNA. The sample has under 65,000 clones on record, around 91% of them singletons. The biggest ten clones account for about 9% of the sample.

The collaborating institutions used their own protocols to collect whole blood in K2EDTA tubes. For TCRbeta analysis, collaborators shipped samples as frozen whole blood, isolated PBMCs, or DNA extracted from either of those sample types. This clone showed up just once. This clone's antigen is unknown. Per-nucleotide qualities are absent, and no much larger clonotype sits a single base away. The CDR3 holds 18 amino acids from the cysteine to the phenylalanine. Of the read, only the CDR3 DNA is kept; its 54 bases are in frame from base 1. From V the trimming removes 3 bases and from J it removes 6 bases, while the gene matches leave 7 bases of the junction unaccounted for. As encoded in the germline V gene, CDR1 is SGHTA while CDR2 is FQGNSA.

The sequencing sample was made of peripheral blood. This sequence was found in a human donor in a cohort sampled during active COVID-19. Recombination joined TRBV7-2 with TRBJ2-2; 16 junctional bases match TRBD2. The sequence in DNA is TGTGCCAGCAGCTTTCCCGGGACTAGCGGGGGGGCGGCCGGGGAGCTGTTTTTT. The resulting protein is CASSFPGTSGGAAGELFF.